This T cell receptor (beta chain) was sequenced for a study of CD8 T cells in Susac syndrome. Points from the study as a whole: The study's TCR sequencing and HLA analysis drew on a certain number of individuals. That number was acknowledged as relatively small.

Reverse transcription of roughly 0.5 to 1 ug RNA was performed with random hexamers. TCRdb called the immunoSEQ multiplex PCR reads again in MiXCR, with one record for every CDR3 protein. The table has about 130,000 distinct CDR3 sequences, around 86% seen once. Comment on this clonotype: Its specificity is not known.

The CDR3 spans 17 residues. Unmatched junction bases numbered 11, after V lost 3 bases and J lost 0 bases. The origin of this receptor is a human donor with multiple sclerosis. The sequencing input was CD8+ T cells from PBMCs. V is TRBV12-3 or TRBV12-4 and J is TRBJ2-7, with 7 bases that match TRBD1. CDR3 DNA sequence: TGTGCCAGCAGTTTGAAAAAGGGACAGTCGAGCTCCTACGAGCAGTACTTC. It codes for CASSLKKGQSSSYEQYF.